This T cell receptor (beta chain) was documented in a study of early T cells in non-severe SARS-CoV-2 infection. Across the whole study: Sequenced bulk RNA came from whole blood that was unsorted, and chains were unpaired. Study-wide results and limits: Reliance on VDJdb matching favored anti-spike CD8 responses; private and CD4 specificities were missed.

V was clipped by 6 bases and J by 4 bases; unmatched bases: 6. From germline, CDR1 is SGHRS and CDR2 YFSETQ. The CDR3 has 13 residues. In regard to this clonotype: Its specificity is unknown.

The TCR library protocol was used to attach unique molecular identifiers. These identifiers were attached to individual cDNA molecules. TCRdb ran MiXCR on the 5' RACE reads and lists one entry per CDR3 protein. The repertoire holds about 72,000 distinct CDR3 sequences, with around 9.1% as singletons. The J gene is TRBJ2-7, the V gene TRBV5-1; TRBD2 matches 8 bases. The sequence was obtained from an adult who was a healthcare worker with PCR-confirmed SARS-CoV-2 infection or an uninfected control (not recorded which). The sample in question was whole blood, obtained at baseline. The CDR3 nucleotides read TGCGCCAGCATGCTGCGCGGGGGGTACGAGCAGTACTTC. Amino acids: CASMLRGGYEQYF.